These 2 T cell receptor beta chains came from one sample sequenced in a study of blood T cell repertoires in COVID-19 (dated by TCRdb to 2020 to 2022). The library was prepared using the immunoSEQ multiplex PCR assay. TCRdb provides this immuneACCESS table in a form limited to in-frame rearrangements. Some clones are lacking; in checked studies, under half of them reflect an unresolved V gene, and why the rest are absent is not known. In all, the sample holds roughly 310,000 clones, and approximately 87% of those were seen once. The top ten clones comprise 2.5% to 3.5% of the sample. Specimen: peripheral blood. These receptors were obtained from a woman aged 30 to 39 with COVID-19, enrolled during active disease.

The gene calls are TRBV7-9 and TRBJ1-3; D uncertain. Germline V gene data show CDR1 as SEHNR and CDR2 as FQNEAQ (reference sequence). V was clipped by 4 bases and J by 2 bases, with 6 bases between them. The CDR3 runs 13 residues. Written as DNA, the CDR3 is TGTGCCAGCAGCTACATCCCTGGAAACACCATATATTTT. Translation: CASSYIPGNTIYF. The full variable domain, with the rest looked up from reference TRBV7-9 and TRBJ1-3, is DTGVSQNPRHKITKRGQNVTFRCDPISEHNRLYWYRQTLGQGPEFLTYFQNEAQLEKSRLLSDRFSAERPKGSFSTLEIQRTEQGDSAMYLCASSYIPGNTIYFGEGSWLTVV.

CDR3 nucleotide sequence: TGTGCCAGTAGTATAGTAGTGGAAGCAGGTGATCAGCCCCAGCATTTT. Its translation: CASSIVVEAGDQPQHF. V is TRBV19 and J is TRBJ1-5; D remains ambiguous. This CDR3 contains 16 residues. The germline CDR1 and CDR2 sequences are LNHDA and SQIVND (reference sequence). The V end was cut by 1 base, the J end by 5 bases, with 15 bases between.